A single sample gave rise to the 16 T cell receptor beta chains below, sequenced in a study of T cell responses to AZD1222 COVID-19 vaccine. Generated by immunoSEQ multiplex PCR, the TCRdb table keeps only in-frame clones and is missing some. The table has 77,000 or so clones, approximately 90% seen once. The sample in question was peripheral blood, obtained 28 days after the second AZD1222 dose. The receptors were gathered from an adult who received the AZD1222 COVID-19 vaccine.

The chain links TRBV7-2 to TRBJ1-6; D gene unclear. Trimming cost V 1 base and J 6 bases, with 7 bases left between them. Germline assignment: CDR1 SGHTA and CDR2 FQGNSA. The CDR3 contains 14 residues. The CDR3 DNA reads TGTGCCAGCAGCTTAGTGGCAGTTAATTCACCCCTCCACTTT. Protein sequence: CASSLVAVNSPLHF.

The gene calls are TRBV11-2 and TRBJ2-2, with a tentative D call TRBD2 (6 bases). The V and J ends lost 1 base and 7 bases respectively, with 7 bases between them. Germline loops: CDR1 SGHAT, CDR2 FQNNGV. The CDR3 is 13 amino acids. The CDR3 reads CASSLGGGGELFF. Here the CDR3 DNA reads TGTGCCAGCAGCTTAGGGGGAGGCGGGGAGCTGTTTTTT.

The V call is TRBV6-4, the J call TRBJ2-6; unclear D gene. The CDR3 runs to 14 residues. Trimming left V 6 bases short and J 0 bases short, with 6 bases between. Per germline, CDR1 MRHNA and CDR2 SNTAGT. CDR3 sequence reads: CASRPDSGANVLTF. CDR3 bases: TGTGCCAGCAGACCAGACTCTGGGGCCAACGTCCTGACTTTC.

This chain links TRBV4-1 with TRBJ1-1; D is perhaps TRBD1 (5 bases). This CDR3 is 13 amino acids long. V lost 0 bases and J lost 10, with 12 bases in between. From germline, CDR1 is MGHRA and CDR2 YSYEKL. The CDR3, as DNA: TGCGCCAGCAGCCAAGACAGGGTCGGGACAGCTTTCTTT. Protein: CASSQDRVGTAFF.

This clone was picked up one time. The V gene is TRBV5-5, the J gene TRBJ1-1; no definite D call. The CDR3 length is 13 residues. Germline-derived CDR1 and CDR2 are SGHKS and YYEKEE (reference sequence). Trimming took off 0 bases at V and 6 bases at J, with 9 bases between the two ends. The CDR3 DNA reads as TGTGCCAGCAGCTTGGTCGGTTTATCTGAAGCTTTCTTT. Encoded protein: CASSLVGLSEAFF.

As DNA, the CDR3 is TGTGCCAGCAGCCCGAACCTACCAAATGGCTACACCTTC. Its translation is CASSPNLPNGYTF. The chain has TRBV5-4 and TRBJ1-2, with unresolved D. Looked up from germline, CDR1 is SGHNT and CDR2 is YYREEE (reference sequence). V lost 4 bases and J lost 6, with 13 bases in between. The CDR3 length is 13 residues. Filled out from reference TRBV5-4 and TRBJ1-2, the complete variable domain reads ETGVTQSPTHLIKTRGQQVTLRCSSQSGHNTVSWYQQALGQGPQFIFQYYREEENGRGNFPPRFSGLQFPNYSSELNVNALELDDSALYLCASSPNLPNGYTFGSGTRLTVV.

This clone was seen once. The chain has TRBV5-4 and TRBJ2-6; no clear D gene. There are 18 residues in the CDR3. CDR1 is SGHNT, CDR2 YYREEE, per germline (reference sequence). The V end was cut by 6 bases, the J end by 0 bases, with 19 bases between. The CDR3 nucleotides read TGTGCCAGCATCGCTTTTGGTTCGGTCGGCTCTGGGGCCAACGTCCTGACTTTC. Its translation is CASIAFGSVGSGANVLTF.

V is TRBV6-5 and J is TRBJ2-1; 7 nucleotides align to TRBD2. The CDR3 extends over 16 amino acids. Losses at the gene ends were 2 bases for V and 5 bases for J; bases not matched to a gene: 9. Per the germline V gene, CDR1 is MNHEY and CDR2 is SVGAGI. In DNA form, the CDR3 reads TGTGCCAGCAGTTACCTGGCTAGCGGACCCAACAATGAGCAGTTCTTC. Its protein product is CASSYLASGPNNEQFF.

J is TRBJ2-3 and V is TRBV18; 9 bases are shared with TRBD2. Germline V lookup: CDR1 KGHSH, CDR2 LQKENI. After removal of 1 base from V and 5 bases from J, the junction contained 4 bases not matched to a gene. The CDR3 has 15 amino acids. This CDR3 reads CASSPLAGAGDTQYF. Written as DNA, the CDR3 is TGTGCCAGCTCACCACTAGCGGGAGCTGGAGATACGCAGTATTTT. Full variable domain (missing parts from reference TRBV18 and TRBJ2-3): NAGVMQNPRHLVRRRGQEARLRCSPMKGHSHVYWYRQLPEEGLKFMVYLQKENIIDESGMPKERFSAEFPKEGPSILRIQQVVRGDSAAYFCASSPLAGAGDTQYFGPGTRLTVL.

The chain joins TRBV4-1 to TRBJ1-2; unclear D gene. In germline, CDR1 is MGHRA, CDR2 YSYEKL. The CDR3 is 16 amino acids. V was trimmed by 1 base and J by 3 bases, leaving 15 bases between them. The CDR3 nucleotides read TGCGCCAGCAGCCAAGTCTGGCCAGGTGGTGACTATGGCTACACCTTC. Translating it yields CASSQVWPGGDYGYTF.

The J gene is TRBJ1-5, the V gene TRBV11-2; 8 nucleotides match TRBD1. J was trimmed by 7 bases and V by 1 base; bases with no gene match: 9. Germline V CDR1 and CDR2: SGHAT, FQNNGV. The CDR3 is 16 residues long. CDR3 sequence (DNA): TGTGCCAGCAGCTTAGGTATGACAGGGGATCACCAGCCCCAGCATTTT. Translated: CASSLGMTGDHQPQHF. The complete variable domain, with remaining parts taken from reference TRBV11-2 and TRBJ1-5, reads EAGVAQSPRYKIIEKRQSVAFWCNPISGHATLYWYQQILGQGPKLLIQFQNNGVVDDSQLPKDRFSAERLKGVDSTLKIQPAKLEDSAVYLCASSLGMTGDHQPQHFGDGTRLSIL.

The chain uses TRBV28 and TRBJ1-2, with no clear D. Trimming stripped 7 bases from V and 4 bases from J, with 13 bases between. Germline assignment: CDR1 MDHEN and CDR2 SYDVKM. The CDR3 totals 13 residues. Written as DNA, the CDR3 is TGTGCCAGCACGCAGCGGGAGAGCTATGGCTACACCTTC. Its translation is CASTQRESYGYTF.

The CDR3 DNA sequence: TGTGCCAGCAGCCGTGACAGGAACCAAGAGACCCAGTACTTC. Protein product: CASSRDRNQETQYF. This chain joins TRBV5-5 and TRBJ2-5, with a possible D match to TRBD1 (6 bases). CDR1 is SGHKS, CDR2 YYEKEE, per germline (reference sequence). The V and J ends lost 4 bases and 0 bases respectively, with 10 bases between them. The CDR3 has 14 amino acids.

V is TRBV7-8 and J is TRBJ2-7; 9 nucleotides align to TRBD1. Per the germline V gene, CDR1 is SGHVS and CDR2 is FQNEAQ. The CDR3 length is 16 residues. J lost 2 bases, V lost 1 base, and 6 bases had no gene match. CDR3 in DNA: TGTGCCAGCAGCTTAGAACAGGGGGCCACCCCCTACGAGCAGTACTTC. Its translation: CASSLEQGATPYEQYF.

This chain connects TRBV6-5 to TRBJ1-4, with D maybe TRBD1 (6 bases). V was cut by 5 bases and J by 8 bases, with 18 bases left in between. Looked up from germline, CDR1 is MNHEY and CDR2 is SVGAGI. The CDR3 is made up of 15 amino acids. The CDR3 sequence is CASSPDSAIREKLFF. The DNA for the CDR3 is TGTGCCAGCAGTCCGGACAGCGCAATTCGAGAAAAACTGTTTTTT.

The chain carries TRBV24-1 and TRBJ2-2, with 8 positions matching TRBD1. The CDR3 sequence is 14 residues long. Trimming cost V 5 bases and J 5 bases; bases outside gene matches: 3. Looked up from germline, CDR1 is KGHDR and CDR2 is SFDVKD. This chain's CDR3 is CATSGTGRTGELFF. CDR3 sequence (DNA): TGTGCCACCAGTGGGACAGGGCGGACCGGGGAGCTGTTTTTT.